The source of this T cell receptor beta chain is a study of T cell changes during pregnancy in multiple sclerosis. TCRdb's copy holds only in-frame clones and misses some; the assay was immunoSEQ multiplex PCR. The profile covers about 46,000 clones, with 91% appearing a single time and 7.5% to 9% taken by the ten largest. V gave up 5 bases and J gave up 2 bases, with 18 bases separating them. Germline V gene data show CDR1 as SGHNT and CDR2 as YENEEA. The CDR3 consists of 16 residues. This specimen was CD8+ T cells from peripheral blood mononuclear cells, taken after pregnancy. The chain links TRBV11-3 to TRBJ1-1; D uncertain. The receptor was derived from a female donor with multiple sclerosis, enrolled in a pregnancy study. This CDR3 reads CASSPSEGIFNTEAFF. CDR3 nucleotides: TGTGCCAGCAGCCCATCGGAGGGCATCTTCAACACTGAAGCTTTCTTT.